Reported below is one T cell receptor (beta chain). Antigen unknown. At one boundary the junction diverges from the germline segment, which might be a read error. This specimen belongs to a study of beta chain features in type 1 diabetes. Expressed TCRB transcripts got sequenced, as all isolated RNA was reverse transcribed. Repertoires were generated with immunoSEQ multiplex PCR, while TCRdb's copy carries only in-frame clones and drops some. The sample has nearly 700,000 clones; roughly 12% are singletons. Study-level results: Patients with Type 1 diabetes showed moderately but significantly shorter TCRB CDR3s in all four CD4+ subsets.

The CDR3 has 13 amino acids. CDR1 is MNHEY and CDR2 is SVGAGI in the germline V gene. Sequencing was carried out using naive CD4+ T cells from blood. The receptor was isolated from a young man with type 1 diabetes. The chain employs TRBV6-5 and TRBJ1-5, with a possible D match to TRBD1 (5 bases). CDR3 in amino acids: CASSDSGDQPQHF. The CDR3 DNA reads TGTGCCAGCAGTGACTCGGGGGATCAGCCCCAGCATTTT.